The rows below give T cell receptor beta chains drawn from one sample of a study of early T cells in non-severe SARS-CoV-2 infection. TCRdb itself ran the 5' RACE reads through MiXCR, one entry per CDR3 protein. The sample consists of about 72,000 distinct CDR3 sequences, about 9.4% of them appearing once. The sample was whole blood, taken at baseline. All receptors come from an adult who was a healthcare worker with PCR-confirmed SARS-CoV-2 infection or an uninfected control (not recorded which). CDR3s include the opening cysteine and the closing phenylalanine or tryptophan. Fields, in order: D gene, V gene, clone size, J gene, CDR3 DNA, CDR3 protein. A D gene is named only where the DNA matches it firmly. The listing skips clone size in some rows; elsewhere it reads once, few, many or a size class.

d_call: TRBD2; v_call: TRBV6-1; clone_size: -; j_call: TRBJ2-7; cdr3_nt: TGTGCCAGCAGTGGACTAGCGGAAACCTACGAGCAGTACTTC; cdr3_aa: CASSGLAETYEQYF
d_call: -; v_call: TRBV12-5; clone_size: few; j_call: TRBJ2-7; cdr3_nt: TGTGCTAGTGGAAGGACGGCCCTGAGCGAGCAGTACTTC; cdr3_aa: CASGRTALSEQYF
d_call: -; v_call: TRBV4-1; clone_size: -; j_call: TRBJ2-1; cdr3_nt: TGCGCCAGCAGCCGGGAGGGACAAGCTGCCGATGAGCAGTTCTTC; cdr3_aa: CASSREGQAADEQFF
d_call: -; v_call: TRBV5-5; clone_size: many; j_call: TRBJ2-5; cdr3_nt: TGTGCCAGCAGCTTGCGTGGGCGGGAGACCCAGTACTTC; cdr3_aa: CASSLRGRETQYF
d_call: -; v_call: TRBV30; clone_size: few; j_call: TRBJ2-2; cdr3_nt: TGTGCCTGGAGTGTATTTGGGGTTACCGGGGAGCTGTTTTTT; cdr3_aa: CAWSVFGVTGELFF
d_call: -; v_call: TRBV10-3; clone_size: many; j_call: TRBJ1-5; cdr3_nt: TGTGCCATCAGCACGAGGAATCAGCCCCAGCATTTT; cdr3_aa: CAISTRNQPQHF
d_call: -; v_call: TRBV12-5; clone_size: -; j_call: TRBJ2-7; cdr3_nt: TGTGCTAGCGGGCTTCCGAGCTCCTACGAGCAGTACTTC; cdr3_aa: CASGLPSSYEQYF
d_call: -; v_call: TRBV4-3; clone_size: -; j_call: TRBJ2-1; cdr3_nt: TGCGCCAGCAGCCAAGATCCATCGGGGAACGGGAATGAGCAGTTCTTC; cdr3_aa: CASSQDPSGNGNEQFF
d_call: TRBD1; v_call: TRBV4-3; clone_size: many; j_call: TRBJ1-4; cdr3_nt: TGCGCCAGCAGCCAAGATGGACAGGGGGCGGGGGAACTGTTTTTT; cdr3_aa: CASSQDGQGAGELFF
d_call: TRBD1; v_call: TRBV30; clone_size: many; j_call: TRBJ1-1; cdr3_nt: TGTGCCTGGAGGGCACAGGGGCCTTGGGGTGAAGCTTTCTTT; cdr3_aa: CAWRAQGPWGEAFF
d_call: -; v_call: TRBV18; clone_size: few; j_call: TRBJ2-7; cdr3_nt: TGTGCCAGCTCACCATTGGATCCCTTGGGGGAGCAGTACTTC; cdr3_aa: CASSPLDPLGEQYF
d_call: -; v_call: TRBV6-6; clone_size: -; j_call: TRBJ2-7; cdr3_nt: TGTGCCAGCAGTTATGACTTCTACGAGCAGTACTTC; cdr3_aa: CASSYDFYEQYF
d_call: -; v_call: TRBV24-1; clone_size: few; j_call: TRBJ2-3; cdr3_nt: TGTGCCACCAGTGATTCGTCATTATGGACGCAGTATTTT; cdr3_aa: CATSDSSLWTQYF
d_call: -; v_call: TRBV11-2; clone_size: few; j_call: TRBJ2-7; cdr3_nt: TGTGCCAGCAGCCCTTTTACGGGTGGCGGGCCCTACGAGCAGTACTTC; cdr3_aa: CASSPFTGGGPYEQYF
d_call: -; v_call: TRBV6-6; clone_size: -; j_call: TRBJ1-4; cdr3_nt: TGTGCCAGCTCTAGAGGGGGAAAAACCGAAAAACTGTTTTTT; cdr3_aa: CASSRGGKTEKLFF
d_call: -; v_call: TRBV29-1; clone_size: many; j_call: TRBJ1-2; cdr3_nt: TGCAGCGTTGAAGCTGGTTTAGGGTTGGGCTACACCTTC; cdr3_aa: CSVEAGLGLGYTF
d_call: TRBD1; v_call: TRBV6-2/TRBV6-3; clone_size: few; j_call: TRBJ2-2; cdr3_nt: TGTGCCAGCAGTTACGGGACAGGGGGGAACACCGGGGAGCTGTTTTTT; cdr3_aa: CASSYGTGGNTGELFF
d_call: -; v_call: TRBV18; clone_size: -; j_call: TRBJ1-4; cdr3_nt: TGTGCCAGCTCGCCGACAGCAACTAATGAAAAACTGTTTTTT; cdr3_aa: CASSPTATNEKLFF
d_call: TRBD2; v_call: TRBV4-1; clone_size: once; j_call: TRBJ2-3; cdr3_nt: TGCGCCAGCAGCCAAGATCTAGCGGGCTTGACAGATACGCAGTATTTT; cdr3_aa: CASSQDLAGLTDTQYF
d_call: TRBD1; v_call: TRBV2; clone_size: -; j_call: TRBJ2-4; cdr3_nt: TGTGCCAGCAGTGAGGCGAGAGGACAGGATGCCATTCAGTACTTC; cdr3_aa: CASSEARGQDAIQYF
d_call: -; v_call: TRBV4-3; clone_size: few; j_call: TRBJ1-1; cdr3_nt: TGCGCCAGCAGCCAAGCCGCGTCGACAGGCCTCTCCACTGAAGCTTTCTTT; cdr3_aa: CASSQAASTGLSTEAFF
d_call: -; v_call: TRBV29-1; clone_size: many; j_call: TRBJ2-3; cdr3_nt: TGCAGCGCTCGGGGGACGCAGTATTTT; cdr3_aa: CSARGTQYF
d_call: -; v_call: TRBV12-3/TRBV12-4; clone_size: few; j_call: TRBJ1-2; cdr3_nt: TGTGCCAGCAGCCCCTCAGGGGTGTATGGCTACACCTTC; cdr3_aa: CASSPSGVYGYTF
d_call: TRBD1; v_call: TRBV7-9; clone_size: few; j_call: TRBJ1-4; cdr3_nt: TGTGCCAGCAGCATGGACAGGGGAGGCGAAAAACTGTTTTTT; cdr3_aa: CASSMDRGGEKLFF
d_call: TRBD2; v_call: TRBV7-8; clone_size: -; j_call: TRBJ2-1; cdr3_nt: TGTGCCAGCAGCTTAGCGCGGAGCGGGGGGGCCAGTGGGAATGAGCAGTTCTTC; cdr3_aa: CASSLARSGGASGNEQFF
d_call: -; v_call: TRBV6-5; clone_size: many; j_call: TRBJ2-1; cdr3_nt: TGTGCCAGCAGCTACTGGGGGGCGCGGGACAATGAGCAGTTCTTC; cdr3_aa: CASSYWGARDNEQFF
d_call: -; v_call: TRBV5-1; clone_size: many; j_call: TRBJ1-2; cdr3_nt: TGCGCCAGCTCGGAGGGGTATGGCTACACCTTC; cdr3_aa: CASSEGYGYTF
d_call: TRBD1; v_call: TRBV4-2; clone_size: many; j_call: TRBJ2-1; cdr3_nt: TGTGCCAGCAGCCAAGAGAGGACAGGGATCGATGAGCAGTTCTTC; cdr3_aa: CASSQERTGIDEQFF
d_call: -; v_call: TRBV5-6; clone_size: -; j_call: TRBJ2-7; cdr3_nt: TGTGCCAGCAGCTTAGGTGTCTACGAGCAGTACTTC; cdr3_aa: CASSLGVYEQYF
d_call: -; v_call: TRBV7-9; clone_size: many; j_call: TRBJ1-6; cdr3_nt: TGTGCCAGCAGCTTTGGTTCTGATTCACCCCTCCACTTT; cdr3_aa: CASSFGSDSPLHF
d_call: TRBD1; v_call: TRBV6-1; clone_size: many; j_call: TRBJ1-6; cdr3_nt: TGTGCCAGCAGTGCTTCTTGGACAGGGGGTTCACCCCTCCACTTT; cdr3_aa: CASSASWTGGSPLHF
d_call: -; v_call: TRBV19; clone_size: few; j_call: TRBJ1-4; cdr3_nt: TGTGCCAGTAGTCCGGGGGCCCAGGATGAAAAACTGTTTTTT; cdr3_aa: CASSPGAQDEKLFF
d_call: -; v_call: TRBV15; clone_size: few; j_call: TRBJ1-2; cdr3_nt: TGTGCCACCAGCTGGGGGGATTTTGATGGCTACACCTTC; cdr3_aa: CATSWGDFDGYTF
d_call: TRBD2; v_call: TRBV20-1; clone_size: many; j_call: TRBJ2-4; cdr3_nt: TGCAGTGCCCCAGCGGGGGGAGCCAAAAACATTCAGTACTTC; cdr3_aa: CSAPAGGAKNIQYF
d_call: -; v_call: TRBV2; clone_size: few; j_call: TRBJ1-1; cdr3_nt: TGTGCCAGCAGGGGGGAGAGCACTGAAGCTTTCTTT; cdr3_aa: CASRGESTEAFF
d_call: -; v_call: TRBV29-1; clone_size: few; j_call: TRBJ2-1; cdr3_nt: TGCAGCGTTGAATTCAATGAGCAGTTCTTC; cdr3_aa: CSVEFNEQFF
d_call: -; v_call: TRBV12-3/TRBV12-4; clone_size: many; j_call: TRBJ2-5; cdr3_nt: TGTGCCAGCAGTTACCGGGGGATGGAGACCCAGTACTTC; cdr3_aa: CASSYRGMETQYF
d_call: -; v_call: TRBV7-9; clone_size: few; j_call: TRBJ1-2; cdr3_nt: TGTGCCAGCAGCTCACTCCTTCTCCATGGCTACACCTTC; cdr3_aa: CASSSLLLHGYTF
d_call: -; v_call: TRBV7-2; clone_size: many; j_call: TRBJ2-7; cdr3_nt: TGTGCCAGCAGCGCCGCAACCGGACAGAGTTACGAGCAGTACTTC; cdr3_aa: CASSAATGQSYEQYF
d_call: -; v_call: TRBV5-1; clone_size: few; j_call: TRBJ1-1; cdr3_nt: TGCGCCAGCAGCCAGGGAACAGTTAACACTGAAGCTTTCTTT; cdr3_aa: CASSQGTVNTEAFF
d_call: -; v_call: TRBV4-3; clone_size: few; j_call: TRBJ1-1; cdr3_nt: TGCGCCAGCAGCCAAGAGTCACGACTGAACACTGAAGCTTTCTTT; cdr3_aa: CASSQESRLNTEAFF
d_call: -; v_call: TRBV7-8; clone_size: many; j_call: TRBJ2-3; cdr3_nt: TGTGCCAGCAGCTTAGTGGGGTTTAAGAGCACAGATACGCAGTATTTT; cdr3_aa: CASSLVGFKSTDTQYF
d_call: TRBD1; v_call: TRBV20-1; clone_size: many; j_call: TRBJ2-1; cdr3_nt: TGCAGTGCTAGACCGACAGGGTTTGGCTACAATGAGCAGTTCTTC; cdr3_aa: CSARPTGFGYNEQFF
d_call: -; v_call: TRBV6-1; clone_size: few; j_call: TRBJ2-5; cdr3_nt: TGTGCCAGCAGTGAGTGGAGGGAGACCCAGTACTTC; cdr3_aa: CASSEWRETQYF
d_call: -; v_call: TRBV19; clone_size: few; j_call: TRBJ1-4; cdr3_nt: TGTGCCAGTAGTATTAGACGCGTCGAGAATGAAAAACTGTTTTTT; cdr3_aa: CASSIRRVENEKLFF
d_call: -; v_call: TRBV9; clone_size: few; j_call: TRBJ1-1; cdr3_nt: TGTGCCAGCAGCGTCCTACCGGGCCCCACTGAAGCTTTCTTT; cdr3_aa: CASSVLPGPTEAFF
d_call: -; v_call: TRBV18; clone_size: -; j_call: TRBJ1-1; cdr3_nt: TGTGCCAGCTCACCCCCGACCAGGGGCCGTACGAACACTGAAGCTTTCTTT; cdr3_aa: CASSPPTRGRTNTEAFF
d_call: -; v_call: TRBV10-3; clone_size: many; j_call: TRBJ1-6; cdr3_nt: TGTGCCGCCCATGGGGGTAACGCATATAATTCACCCCTCCACTTT; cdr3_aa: CAAHGGNAYNSPLHF
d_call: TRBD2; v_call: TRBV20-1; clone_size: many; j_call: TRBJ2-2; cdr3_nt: TGCAGTGCTACGAGCGGGGGTTCAGACACCGGGGAGCTGTTTTTT; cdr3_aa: CSATSGGSDTGELFF
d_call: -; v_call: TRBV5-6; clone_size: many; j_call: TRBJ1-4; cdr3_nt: TGTGCCAGCAGCTTGAATCCTAATGAAAAACTGTTTTTT; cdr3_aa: CASSLNPNEKLFF
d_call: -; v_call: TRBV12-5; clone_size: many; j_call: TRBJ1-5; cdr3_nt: TGTGCTAGTGGTACCCCGGGGTATCAGCCCCAGCATTTT; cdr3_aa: CASGTPGYQPQHF
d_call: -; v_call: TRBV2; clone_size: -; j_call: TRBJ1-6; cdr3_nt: TGTGCCAGCAGTGTAAGGCAGCGGAATTCACCCCTCCACTTT; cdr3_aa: CASSVRQRNSPLHF